A selection of T cell receptor beta chains follows, all from one sample in a study of cytomegalovirus exposure and HLA in healthy donors. Here immunoSEQ multiplex PCR was the method, and the copy in TCRdb shows in-frame clones only, minus some. The sample lists under 200,000 clones, approximately 82% occurring once. The sequenced material came from PBMCs. These receptors all stem from a woman under 30 in good health and CMV-seronegative. Each CDR3 is given with its conserved first and last residue. Each record gives: D gene, J gene, clone size, V gene, CDR3 protein, CDR3 DNA. A D gene is named only where the DNA matches it firmly. The size field is filled for only some rows; it gives once, few, many or a size class.

>NA|TRBJ2-4|NA|TRBV12-2
CASRLQGLAGRGIQYF
TGTGCAAGTCGCTTGCAGGGACTAGCGGGACGGGGCATTCAGTACTTC
>TRBD1|TRBJ1-2|NA|TRBV7-9
CSSSLTPGGGYGYTF
TGTTCCAGCAGCTTAACCCCAGGGGGCGGCTATGGCTACACCTTC
>NA|TRBJ1-1|NA|TRBV6-7
CASSLETMNTEAFF
TGTGCCAGCAGCCTAGAGACCATGAACACTGAAGCTTTCTTT
>NA|TRBJ1-2|once|TRBV4-2
CASSQEGSTYGYTF
TGTGCCAGCAGCCAAGAGGGCAGCACTTATGGCTACACCTTC
>TRBD2|TRBJ2-3|once|TRBV13
CASSLGLAGATDTQYF
TGTGCCAGCAGCTTAGGCTTAGCGGGAGCTACAGATACGCAGTATTTT
>TRBD1|TRBJ1-2|NA|TRBV7-2
CASSFQSGDRVCGYTF
TGTGCCAGCAGCTTTCAAAGCGGTGACAGGGTATGTGGCTACACCTTC
>TRBD2|TRBJ2-1|once|TRBV10-3
CAISARTSDYNEQFF
TGTGCCATCAGCGCTCGGACTAGCGATTACAATGAGCAGTTCTTC
>TRBD2|TRBJ2-1|few|TRBV14
CASSQDRGLAGLEQFF
TGTGCCAGCAGCCAAGATAGGGGACTAGCGGGCCTTGAGCAGTTCTTC
>NA|TRBJ2-2|NA|TRBV7-9
CASSLLNTGELFF
TGTGCCAGCAGCTTACTAAACACCGGGGAGCTGTTTTTT
>TRBD1|TRBJ1-6|NA|TRBV4-1
CASSQALRGYNSPLHF
TGCGCCAGCAGCCAAGCCCTCAGGGGGTATAATTCACCCCTCCACTTT
>TRBD2|TRBJ2-1|NA|TRBV5-4
CASQIAGGGIYEQFF
TGTGCCAGCCAGATAGCGGGAGGAGGGATCTATGAGCAGTTCTTC
>TRBD2|TRBJ2-7|NA|TRBV4-2
CASSHTGLAGVSAYEQYF
TGTGCCAGCAGCCACACGGGACTAGCGGGAGTATCGGCCTACGAGCAGTACTTC
>TRBD1|TRBJ1-1|few|TRBV6-1
CASSVDRGRNMNTEAFF
TGTGCCAGCAGTGTAGACAGGGGGCGAAATATGAACACTGAAGCTTTCTTT
>TRBD2|TRBJ2-1|NA|TRBV11-2
CASSSLAGEYNEQFF
TGTGCCAGCAGCTCCCTAGCGGGAGAGTACAATGAGCAGTTCTTC
>NA|TRBJ2-7|NA|TRBV10-3
CAISVGGLTSYEQYF
TGTGCCATCAGTGTAGGGGGTCTAACATCCTACGAGCAGTACTTC
>TRBD2|TRBJ2-5|NA|TRBV5-1
CASSASVTSGTEETQYF
TGCGCCAGCAGCGCCTCGGTGACTAGCGGGACAGAAGAGACCCAGTACTTC
>NA|TRBJ2-7|NA|TRBV6-5
CASSYGDIYEQYF
TGTGCCAGCAGTTACGGCGACATCTACGAGCAGTACTTC
>NA|TRBJ2-5|NA|TRBV7-6
CASSFDLQETQYF
TGTGCCAGCAGCTTCGACTTACAAGAGACCCAGTACTTC
>NA|TRBJ2-3|NA|TRBV7-6
CASSLSGGADTQYF
TGTGCCAGCAGTTTGTCTGGAGGTGCGGATACGCAGTATTTT
>TRBD1|TRBJ2-2|NA|TRBV19
CASNRDRGQINTGELFF
TGTGCCAGTAACCGGGACAGGGGCCAAATTAACACCGGGGAGCTGTTTTTT
>TRBD2|TRBJ2-7|NA|TRBV27
CASTSTSEISSYEQYF
TGTGCCAGCACCTCCACTAGCGAGATTAGCTCCTACGAGCAGTACTTC
>TRBD1|TRBJ1-1|NA|TRBV7-9
CASGGRDSPEAFF
TGTGCCAGCGGCGGACGGGACAGCCCTGAAGCTTTCTTT
>TRBD1|TRBJ1-5|NA|TRBV15
CATSSGQGNSNQPQHF
TGTGCCACCAGCAGCGGACAGGGCAACTCCAATCAGCCCCAGCATTTT
>TRBD2|TRBJ2-3|NA|TRBV30
CAWSGLAGDLADTQYF
TGTGCCTGGAGTGGGCTAGCGGGAGATTTGGCAGATACGCAGTATTTT
>NA|TRBJ1-4|NA|TRBV21-1
CASSPDRRGEKLFF
TGTGCCAGCAGCCCGGACAGGAGAGGAGAAAAACTGTTTTTT
>TRBD1|TRBJ2-5|NA|TRBV28
CASSFGRAGGLQETQYF
TGTGCCAGCAGTTTCGGTCGGGCAGGGGGCCTCCAAGAGACCCAGTACTTC
>NA|TRBJ1-4|NA|TRBV9
CASSVAVGEGEKLFF
TGTGCCAGCAGCGTAGCAGTCGGGGAGGGGGAAAAACTGTTTTTT
>TRBD1|TRBJ1-1|NA|TRBV19
CASSIEPTGPNTEAFF
TGTGCCAGTAGTATAGAACCGACAGGGCCGAACACTGAAGCTTTCTTT
>TRBD1|TRBJ2-5|NA|TRBV5-1
CASSLWTGRVQETQYF
TGCGCCAGCAGCCTATGGACAGGACGGGTTCAAGAGACCCAGTACTTC
>NA|TRBJ1-1|few|TRBV10-1
CASKGFDTEAFF
TGCGCCAGCAAGGGGTTCGACACTGAAGCTTTCTTT
>TRBD1|TRBJ1-2|NA|TRBV6-6
CASSSGQGNGYTF
TGTGCCAGCAGTTCGGGACAGGGGAACGGCTACACCTTC
>NA|TRBJ1-2|NA|TRBV11-2
CASSLGSYGYTF
TGTGCCAGCAGCTTGGGCAGCTATGGCTACACCTTC
>NA|TRBJ2-3|once|TRBV7-5
CARSAIAVLTGATDTQYF
TGTGCCAGAAGCGCGATAGCCGTCCTAACGGGAGCGACAGATACGCAGTATTTT
>TRBD2|TRBJ2-7|NA|TRBV28
CASSRGLAGVQSLEQYF
TGTGCCAGCAGTCGGGGACTAGCGGGAGTGCAATCCCTCGAGCAGTACTTC
>NA|TRBJ1-4|NA|TRBV28
CASSPGDFPGEKLFF
TGTGCCAGCTCCCCAGGCGATTTCCCGGGGGAAAAACTGTTTTTT
>NA|TRBJ2-3|NA|TRBV28
CASSLESRGTDTQYF
TGTGCCAGCAGTTTAGAATCTCGGGGCACAGATACGCAGTATTTT
>TRBD1|TRBJ2-5|NA|TRBV19
CASTDRGRQETQYF
TGTGCCAGTACCGACAGGGGGCGGCAAGAGACCCAGTACTTC
>TRBD1|TRBJ2-7|once|TRBV18
CASSPDRGLFEQYF
TGTGCCAGCTCACCCGACAGGGGGCTTTTCGAGCAGTACTTC
>TRBD2|TRBJ2-3|few|TRBV9
CASSLGTSGGVVTDTQYF
TGTGCCAGCAGCCTGGGGACTAGCGGGGGGGTAGTTACAGATACGCAGTATTTT
>TRBD1|TRBJ2-2|NA|TRBV4-3
CASSQGTGWATGELFF
TGCGCCAGCAGCCAGGGGACAGGGTGGGCCACCGGGGAGCTGTTTTTT
>TRBD2|TRBJ2-3|once|TRBV4-1
CASSQGGAGLAGERSTDTQYF
TGCGCCAGCAGCCAAGGCGGAGCGGGACTAGCGGGAGAGAGGTCCACAGATACGCAGTATTTT
>TRBD2|TRBJ2-1|NA|TRBV10-2
CASSESTGTSGQRDNEQFF
TGCGCCAGCAGTGAGTCGACAGGGACTAGCGGACAACGGGACAATGAGCAGTTCTTC
>TRBD1|TRBJ2-5|once|TRBV7-9
CASWGQGKETQYF
TGTGCCAGTTGGGGACAGGGTAAAGAGACCCAGTACTTC
>NA|TRBJ1-1|few|TRBV5-6
CASSLRQDRLDTEAFF
TGTGCCAGCAGCCTCCGACAGGATCGCTTGGACACTGAAGCTTTCTTT
>NA|TRBJ2-5|NA|TRBV18
CASSLQPGAETQYF
TGTGCCAGCTCTCTACAACCAGGGGCCGAGACCCAGTACTTC
>TRBD2|TRBJ2-7|NA|TRBV28
CASSFPSREETYEQYF
TGTGCCAGCAGTTTTCCGAGCCGGGAGGAAACCTACGAGCAGTACTTC
>TRBD2|TRBJ2-2|NA|TRBV2
CARQTSGRVDTGELFF
TGTGCCAGACAGACTAGCGGGAGGGTCGACACCGGGGAGCTGTTTTTT
>NA|TRBJ2-7|NA|TRBV4-3
CASSQGSGWEQYF
TGCGCCAGCAGCCAAGGATCAGGATGGGAGCAGTACTTC
>TRBD1|TRBJ1-1|NA|TRBV28
CASSQGQGYTEAFF
TGTGCCAGCAGTCAGGGACAGGGCTACACTGAAGCTTTCTTT